The 8 T cell receptor beta chains below come from one sample, sequenced in a study of T cell responses to AZD1222 COVID-19 vaccine. The table came from immunoSEQ multiplex PCR; TCRdb's copy has only in-frame clones and leaves some out. The sample lists 160,000 or so clones, approximately 91% seen once, with more than 5.5% in the top ten. This specimen was peripheral blood, taken on day 0 of AZD1222 vaccination. The receptors stem from an adult in good health.

The chain is built from TRBV6-5 and TRBJ2-7; D might be TRBD1 (6 bases). This CDR3 region has 13 residues. Germline values: CDR1 MNHEY, CDR2 SVGAGI. The germline V and J ends were trimmed by 2 bases and 3 bases, with 8 bases remaining between them. As DNA, the CDR3 is TGTGCCAGCAGTTACGGGACACACTACGAGCAGTACTTC. Its protein product is CASSYGTHYEQYF.

Here the CDR3 reads CASSDRAGDTQYF. The CDR3 region has the DNA TGTGCCAGCAGTGATAGGGCCGGAGATACGCAGTATTTT. The rearrangement uses TRBV28 and TRBJ2-3; no clear D gene. From germline, CDR1 is MDHEN and CDR2 SYDVKM. The CDR3 covers 13 residues. V lost 5 bases to trimming and J lost 5 bases, with 11 bases between them.

This rearrangement joins TRBV30 to TRBJ1-2; the D is unclear. Germline loops: CDR1 GTSNPN, CDR2 SVGIG (reference sequence). The CDR3 runs 11 residues. The CDR3 region has the DNA TGTGTTGGTGGGAATAACTATGGCTACACCTTC. Its translation: CVGGNNYGYTF. Full variable domain (rest looked up from reference TRBV30 and TRBJ1-2): SQTIHQWPATLVQPVGSPLSLECTVEGTSNPNLYWYRQAAGRGLQLLFYSVGIGQISSEVPQNLSASRPQDRQFILSSKKLLLSDSGFYLCVGGNNYGYTFGSGTRLTVV.

This chain links TRBV5-5 with TRBJ1-4, with TRBD1 as a possible D gene (6 bases). Germline lookup yields CDR1 SGHKS and CDR2 YYEKEE (reference sequence). The CDR3 contains 14 residues. Deletions cut 2 bases from V and 4 bases from J, with 9 bases between. The CDR3 is CASSLQGVNEKLFF. CDR3 sequence (DNA): TGTGCCAGCAGCTTACAGGGTGTTAATGAAAAACTGTTTTTT.

The chain is built from TRBV5-1 and TRBJ2-1; 10 positions agree with TRBD2. The CDR3 length is 15 residues. V shed 4 bases, J shed 9 bases, and the junction held 10 bases outside the gene matches. The V gene's germline CDR1 is SGHRS and CDR2 YFSETQ. CDR3 protein: CASSEGLAFGGEQFF. The CDR3 DNA reads TGCGCCAGCAGCGAGGGACTAGCGTTTGGGGGTGAGCAGTTCTTC.

The rearrangement uses TRBV5-4 and TRBJ1-1, with D possibly being TRBD1 (6 bases). V lost 1 base and J lost 1, with 14 bases in between. CDR1 and CDR2 (germline): SGHNT, YYREEE (reference sequence). The CDR3 extends over 16 amino acids. The CDR3 loop is CASSLRARGPNTEAFF. CDR3 DNA sequence: TGTGCCAGCAGCTTGAGGGCCCGGGGGCCGAACACTGAAGCTTTCTTT.

The V call is TRBV6-2 or TRBV6-3, the J call TRBJ1-5; D might be TRBD1 (6 bases). This CDR3 is built from 13 residues. Germline values: CDR1 MNHEY, CDR2 SVGEGT. The V end lost 4 bases, the J end lost 4 bases, and 8 bases lay between the germline ends. The CDR3 nucleotides read TGTGCCAGCAGTTCACAGGGTAATCAGCCCCAGCATTTT. This gives the protein CASSSQGNQPQHF.

The chain employs TRBV6-2 or TRBV6-3 and TRBJ1-2; no clear D. Trimming removed 2 bases at V and 2 bases at J, with 9 bases between. The CDR3 length is 14 residues. The germline V gene has CDR1 MNHEY and CDR2 SVGEGT. This CDR3 reads CASSYEGGNYGYTF. CDR3 DNA: TGTGCCAGCAGTTACGAAGGAGGGAACTATGGCTACACCTTC.